Sequencing of this TCR beta chain was carried out in a study of T cell responses to AZD1222 COVID-19 vaccine. The CDR3 consists of 14 residues. The V end was cut by 3 bases, the J end by 5 bases, with 12 bases between. Germline assignment: CDR1 SGHNT and CDR2 YYREEE (reference sequence). For this clone: What it binds is unknown.

Here immunoSEQ multiplex PCR was the method, and the copy in TCRdb shows in-frame clones only, minus some. The sample contains approximately 200,000 clones, around nine tenths of which appear only once. The study, taken as a whole, reports: Nearly half of spike-specific TCRs reportedly target unmutated variant regions. The donors showed a predominance of white British ancestry and of females, with possible underestimation of clonal diversity. Recipients of AZD1222 seropositive at baseline numbered only 6 or 7.

The J gene is TRBJ2-1, the V gene TRBV5-4; a weak D match, TRBD1 (5 bases). The sequences come from peripheral blood, collected on day 0 of AZD1222 vaccination. This receptor was identified in an adult in good health. In DNA form, the CDR3 reads TGTGCCAGCAGCTCCATATCCAGGGACAATGAGCAGTTCTTC. As protein: CASSSISRDNEQFF.